The entry below describes one T cell receptor beta chain. Its matching antigen is unknown. V was clipped by 7 bases and J by 7 bases, with 22 bases between them. This CDR3 contains 16 residues. The germline V gene has CDR1 MNHEY and CDR2 SMNVEV (reference sequence). Using immunoSEQ multiplex PCR, the repertoire was profiled, and TCRdb retains in-frame clones only, with some absent. The sample holds around 300,000 clones; approximately 90% are singletons and the top ten take approximately 4.5%. The sample originates from a study of Ad26.COV2.S vaccination and SARS-CoV-2 variants. The overall study: A participant enrolled in the COV1001 Ad26.COV2.S trial arm provided the sample. Notes on the study in general: Reportedly, spike-specific CD8+ and CD4+ T cell responses achieved substantial breadth once vaccination had taken place. Using TCR breadth and depth analyses may have led to underestimated total T cell responses.

Described treatment: some 20 received Ad26.COV2.S at low or high dose, single or two shots; 5 received placebo; per-sample allocation not given. Day 63 after the first injection of vaccine or placebo was the sampling time. The sample was peripheral blood, taken in a trial of Ad26.COV2.S vaccine versus placebo. This TCR came from a person aged 18-60 years who received the Ad26.COV2.S COVID-19 vaccine or a placebo. The rearrangement links TRBV27 to TRBJ1-4; D perhaps matches TRBD1 (5 bases). The CDR3 DNA reads TGTGCCAGCAAGTCAGTGATCGGGGGTCATGGTGAAAAACTGTTTTTT. This sequence encodes CASKSVIGGHGEKLFF.